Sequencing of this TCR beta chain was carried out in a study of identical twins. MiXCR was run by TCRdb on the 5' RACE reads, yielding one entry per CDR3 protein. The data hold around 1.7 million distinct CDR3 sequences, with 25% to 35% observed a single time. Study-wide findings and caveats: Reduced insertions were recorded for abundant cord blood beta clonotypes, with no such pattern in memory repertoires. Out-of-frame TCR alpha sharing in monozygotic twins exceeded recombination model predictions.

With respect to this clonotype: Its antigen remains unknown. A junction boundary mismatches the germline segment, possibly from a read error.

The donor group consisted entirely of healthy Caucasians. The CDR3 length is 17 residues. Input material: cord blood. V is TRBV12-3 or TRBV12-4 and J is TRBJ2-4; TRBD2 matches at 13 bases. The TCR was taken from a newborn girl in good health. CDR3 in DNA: TGTGCCAGCAGTTATTCCGGACTAGCGGGAGCCAAAAACATTCGGTACTTC. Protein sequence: CASSYSGLAGAKNIRYF.